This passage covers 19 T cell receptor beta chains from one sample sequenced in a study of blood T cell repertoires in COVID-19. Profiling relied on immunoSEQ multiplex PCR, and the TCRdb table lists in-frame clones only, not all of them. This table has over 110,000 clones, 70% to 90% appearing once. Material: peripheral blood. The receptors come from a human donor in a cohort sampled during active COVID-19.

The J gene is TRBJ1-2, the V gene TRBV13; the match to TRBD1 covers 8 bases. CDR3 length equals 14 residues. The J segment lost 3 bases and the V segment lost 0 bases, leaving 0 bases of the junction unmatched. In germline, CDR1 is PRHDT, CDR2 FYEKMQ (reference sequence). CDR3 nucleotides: TGTGCCAGCAGCTTAGGACAGGGGGACTATGGCTACACCTTC. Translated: CASSLGQGDYGYTF. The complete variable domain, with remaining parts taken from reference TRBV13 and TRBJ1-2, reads AAGVIQSPRHLIKEKRETATLKCYPIPRHDTVYWYQQGPGQDPQFLISFYEKMQSDKGSIPDRFSAQQFSDYHSELNMSSLELGDSALYFCASSLGQGDYGYTFGSGTRLTVV.

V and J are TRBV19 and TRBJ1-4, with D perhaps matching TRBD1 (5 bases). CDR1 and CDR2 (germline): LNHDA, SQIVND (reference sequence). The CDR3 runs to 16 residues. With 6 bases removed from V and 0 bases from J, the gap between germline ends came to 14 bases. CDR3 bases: TGTGCCAGTAGCGCACGGACACCAGCAACTAATGAAAAACTGTTTTTT. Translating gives CASSARTPATNEKLFF.

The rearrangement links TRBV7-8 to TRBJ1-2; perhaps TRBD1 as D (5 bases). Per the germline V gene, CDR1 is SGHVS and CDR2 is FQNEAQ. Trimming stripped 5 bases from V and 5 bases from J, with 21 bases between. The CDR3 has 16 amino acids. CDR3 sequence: CASSQERDSRVYGYTF. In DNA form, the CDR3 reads TGTGCCAGCAGCCAAGAGAGGGACTCACGGGTATATGGCTACACCTTC.

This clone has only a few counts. The CDR3 sequence is CASSAHRLAGGPDTQYF. CDR3 sequence (DNA): TGTGCCAGCAGCGCCCACAGACTAGCGGGGGGGCCCGATACGCAGTATTTT. The genes are TRBV7-2 and TRBJ2-3; 14 bases are a match to TRBD2. There are 17 residues in the CDR3. The germline V gene encodes CDR1 SGHTA and CDR2 FQGNSA. V shed 5 bases and J 6 bases; nucleotides not matched to a gene: 10.

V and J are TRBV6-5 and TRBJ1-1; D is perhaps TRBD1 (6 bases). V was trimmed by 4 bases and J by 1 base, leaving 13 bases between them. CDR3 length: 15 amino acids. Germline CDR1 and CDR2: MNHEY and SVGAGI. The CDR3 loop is CASSSTGWANTEAFF. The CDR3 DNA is TGTGCCAGCAGTTCCACAGGGTGGGCGAACACTGAAGCTTTCTTT.

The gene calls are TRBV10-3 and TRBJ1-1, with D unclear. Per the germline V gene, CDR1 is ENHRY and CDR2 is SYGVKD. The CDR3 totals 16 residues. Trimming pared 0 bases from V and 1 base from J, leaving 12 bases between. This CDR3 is CAISESLGSSNTEAFF. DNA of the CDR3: TGTGCCATCAGTGAGTCACTAGGCAGCTCGAACACTGAAGCTTTCTTT.

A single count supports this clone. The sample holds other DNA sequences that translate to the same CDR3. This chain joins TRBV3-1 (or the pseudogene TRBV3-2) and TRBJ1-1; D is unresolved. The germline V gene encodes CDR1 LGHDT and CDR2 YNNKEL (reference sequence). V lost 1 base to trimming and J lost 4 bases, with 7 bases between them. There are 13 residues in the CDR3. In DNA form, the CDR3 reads TGTGCCAGCAGCCAAGTTGGAGGCACTGAAGCTTTCTTT. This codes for CASSQVGGTEAFF.

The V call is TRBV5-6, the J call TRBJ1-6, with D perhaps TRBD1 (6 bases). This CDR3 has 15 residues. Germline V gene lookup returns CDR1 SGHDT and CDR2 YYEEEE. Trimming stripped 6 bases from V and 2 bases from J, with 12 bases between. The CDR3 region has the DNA TGTGCCAGCACCCGACAGGTTACCTATAATTCACCCCTCCACTTT. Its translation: CASTRQVTYNSPLHF.

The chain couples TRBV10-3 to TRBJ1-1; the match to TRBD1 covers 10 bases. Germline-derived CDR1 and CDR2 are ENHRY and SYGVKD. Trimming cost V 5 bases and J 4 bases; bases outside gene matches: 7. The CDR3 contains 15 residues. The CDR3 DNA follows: TGTGCCATCAGTCAGACAGGGGGCAAATCCACTGAAGCTTTCTTT. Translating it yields CAISQTGGKSTEAFF.

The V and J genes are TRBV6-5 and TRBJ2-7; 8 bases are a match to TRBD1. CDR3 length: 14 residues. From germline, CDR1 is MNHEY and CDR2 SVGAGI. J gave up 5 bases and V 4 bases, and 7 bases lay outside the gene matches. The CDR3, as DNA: TGTGCCAGCAGTTGGGGACAGGAGGGGAACGAGCAGTACTTC. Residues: CASSWGQEGNEQYF.

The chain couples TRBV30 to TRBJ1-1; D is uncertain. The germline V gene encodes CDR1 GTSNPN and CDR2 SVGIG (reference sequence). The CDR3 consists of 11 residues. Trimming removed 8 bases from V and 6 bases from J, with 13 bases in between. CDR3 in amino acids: CAGSLEAEAFF. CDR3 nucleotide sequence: TGTGCCGGCAGCTTAGAGGCTGAAGCTTTCTTT.

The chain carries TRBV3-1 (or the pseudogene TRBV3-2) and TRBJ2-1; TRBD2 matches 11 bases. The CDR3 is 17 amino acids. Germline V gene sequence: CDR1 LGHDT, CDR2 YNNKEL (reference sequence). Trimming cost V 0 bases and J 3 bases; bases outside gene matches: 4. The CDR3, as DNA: TGTGCCAGCAGCCAAGAACGCCTAGCGGGGGGCTACAATGAGCAGTTCTTC. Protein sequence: CASSQERLAGGYNEQFF.

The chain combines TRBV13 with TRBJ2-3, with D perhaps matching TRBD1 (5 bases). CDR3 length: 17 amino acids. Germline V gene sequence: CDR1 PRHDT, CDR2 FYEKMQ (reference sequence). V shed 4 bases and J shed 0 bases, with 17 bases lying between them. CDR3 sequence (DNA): TGTGCCAGCAGCTACCTCCGGACAAGTATTAGCACAGATACGCAGTATTTT. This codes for CASSYLRTSISTDTQYF.

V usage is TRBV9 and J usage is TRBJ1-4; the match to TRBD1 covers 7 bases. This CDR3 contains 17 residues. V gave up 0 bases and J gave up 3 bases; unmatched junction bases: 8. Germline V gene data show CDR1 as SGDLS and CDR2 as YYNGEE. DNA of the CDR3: TGTGCCAGCAGCGTAGGAAAGGGGGCAGGGTCTAATGAAAAACTGTTTTTT. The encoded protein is CASSVGKGAGSNEKLFF.

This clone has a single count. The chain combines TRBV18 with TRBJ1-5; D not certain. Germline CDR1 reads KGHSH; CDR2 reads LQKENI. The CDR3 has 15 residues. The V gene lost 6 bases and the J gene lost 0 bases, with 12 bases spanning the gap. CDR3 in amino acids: CASSSGLYSNQPQHF. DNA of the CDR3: TGTGCCAGCTCGTCCGGACTCTATAGCAATCAGCCCCAGCATTTT.

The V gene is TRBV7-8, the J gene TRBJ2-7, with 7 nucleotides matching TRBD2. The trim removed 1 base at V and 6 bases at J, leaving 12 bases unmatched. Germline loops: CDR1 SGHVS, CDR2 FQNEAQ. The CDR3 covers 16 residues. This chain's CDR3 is CASSLVGGFVASEQYF. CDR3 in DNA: TGTGCCAGCAGCTTAGTCGGGGGGTTTGTGGCGTCCGAGCAGTACTTC.

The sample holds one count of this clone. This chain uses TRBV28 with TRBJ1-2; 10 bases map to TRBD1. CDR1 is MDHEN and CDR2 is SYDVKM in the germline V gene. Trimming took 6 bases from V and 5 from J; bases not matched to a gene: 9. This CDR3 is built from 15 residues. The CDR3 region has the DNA TGTGCCAGCAGCCCCCGGGACAGGGGAACATATGGCTACACCTTC. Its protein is CASSPRDRGTYGYTF.

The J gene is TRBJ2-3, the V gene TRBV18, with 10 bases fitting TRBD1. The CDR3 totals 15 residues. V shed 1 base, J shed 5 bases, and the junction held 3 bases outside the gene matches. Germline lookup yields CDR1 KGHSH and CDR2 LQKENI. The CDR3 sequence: CASSPRDRGIDTQYF. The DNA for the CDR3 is TGTGCCAGCTCACCACGGGACAGGGGAATAGATACGCAGTATTTT.

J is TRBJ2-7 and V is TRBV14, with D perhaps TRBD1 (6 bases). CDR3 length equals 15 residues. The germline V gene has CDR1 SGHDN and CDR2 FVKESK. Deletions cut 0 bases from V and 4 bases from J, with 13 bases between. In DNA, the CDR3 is TGTGCCAGCAGCCAAGAAACAGGGAGAGCGTACGAGCAGTACTTC. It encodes CASSQETGRAYEQYF.